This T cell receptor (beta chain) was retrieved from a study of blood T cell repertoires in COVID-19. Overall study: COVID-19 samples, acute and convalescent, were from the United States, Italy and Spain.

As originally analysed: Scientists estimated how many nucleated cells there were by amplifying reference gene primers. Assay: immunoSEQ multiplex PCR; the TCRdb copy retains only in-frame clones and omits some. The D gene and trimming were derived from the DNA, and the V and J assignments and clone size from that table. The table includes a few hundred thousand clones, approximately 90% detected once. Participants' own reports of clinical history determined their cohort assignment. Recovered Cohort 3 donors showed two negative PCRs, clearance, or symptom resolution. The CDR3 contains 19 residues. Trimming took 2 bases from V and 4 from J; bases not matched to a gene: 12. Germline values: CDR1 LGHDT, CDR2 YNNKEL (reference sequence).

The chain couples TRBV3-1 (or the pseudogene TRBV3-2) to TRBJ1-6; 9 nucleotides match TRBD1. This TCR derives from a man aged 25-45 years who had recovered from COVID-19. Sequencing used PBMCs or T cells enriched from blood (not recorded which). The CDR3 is CASSQQYRGRRQYNSPLHF. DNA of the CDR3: TGTGCCAGCAGCCAACAGTACAGGGGGCGCCGTCAATATAATTCACCCCTCCACTTT.